The 5 T cell receptor beta chains below all came from one sample that was sequenced in a study of technical replicates of blood from a handful of donors (dated by TCRdb to about 2017). The library was obtained by the immunoSEQ multiplex PCR assay. The table was pulled from immuneACCESS by TCRdb, which kept in-frame rearrangements only. Such tables lose some clones; where checked, under half of the loss comes from unresolved V genes, and the rest has no known cause. The sample records about 68,000 clones, under 98% of which are singletons. The ten largest clones take up approximately 0.26% of the sample. The sequencing sample was made of T cells isolated from PBMCs. These receptors were obtained from a human donor in good health.

The rearrangement uses TRBV5-4 and TRBJ2-6; D remains unclear. This CDR3 region has 14 residues. V lost 3 bases and J 0 bases, leaving 4 bases between the germline ends. Germline CDR1 reads SGHNT; CDR2 reads YYREEE (reference sequence). The CDR3 region is CASSWSSGANVLTF. Here the CDR3 DNA reads TGTGCCAGCAGCTGGAGCTCTGGGGCCAACGTCCTGACTTTC. Full variable domain (outside the CDR3, taken from reference TRBV5-4 and TRBJ2-6): ETGVTQSPTHLIKTRGQQVTLRCSSQSGHNTVSWYQQALGQGPQFIFQYYREEENGRGNFPPRFSGLQFPNYSSELNVNALELDDSALYLCASSWSSGANVLTFGAGSRLTVL.

The chain recombines TRBV4-1 with TRBJ2-2; D unresolved. V was trimmed by 2 bases and J by 6 bases, leaving 10 bases between them. The CDR3 is 14 residues long. Germline values: CDR1 MGHRA, CDR2 YSYEKL. The CDR3: CASSQSVGPGELFF. For the CDR3, the DNA is TGCGCCAGCAGCCAATCTGTTGGGCCCGGGGAGCTGTTTTTT.

The V call is TRBV2, the J call TRBJ1-4, with D possibly being TRBD1 (6 bases). The germline V gene has CDR1 SNHLY and CDR2 FYNNEI. V lost 5 bases to trimming and J lost 6 bases, with 10 bases between them. This CDR3 has 13 amino acids. The CDR3 protein is CASSLTGYEKLFF. The CDR3 nucleotides are TGTGCCAGCAGTTTGACAGGATATGAAAAACTGTTTTTT.

The table lists this clone with a count of one. This chain uses TRBV5-8 with TRBJ1-2, with a weak D call TRBD1 (5 bases). The V gene's germline CDR1 is SGHTS and CDR2 YDEGEE. The length of the CDR3 is 15 residues. Trimming took off 4 bases at V and 3 bases at J, with 16 bases between the two ends. The CDR3 sequence is CASSEITGLYYGYTF. The CDR3, as DNA: TGTGCCAGCAGCGAAATCACAGGATTATACTATGGCTACACCTTC.

J is TRBJ1-1 and V is TRBV5-1; D might be TRBD1 (6 bases). The length of the CDR3 is 15 residues. Deletions cut 1 base from V and 0 bases from J, with 10 bases between. Germline CDR1 SGHRS, CDR2 YFSETQ. The CDR3 bases are TGCGCCAGCAGCTTGACGACAGGTATGAACACTGAAGCTTTCTTT. It translates to CASSLTTGMNTEAFF.